Listed below are T cell receptor beta chains from one sample, sequenced in a study of T cell responses to AZD1222 COVID-19 vaccine. The table came from immunoSEQ multiplex PCR; TCRdb's copy has only in-frame clones and leaves some out. The sample shows 99,000 or so clones, more than 75% of them seen only once. The sequenced sample was peripheral blood, obtained 28 days after the second dose of the MenACWY control vaccine. The source of these receptors is an adult who received the MenACWY meningococcal vaccine as a control. The CDR3 runs from the conserved cysteine through the conserved F or W. A D gene is named only where the DNA matches it firmly. Clone size is stated in some rows and not others, as once, few, many or a class when expanded.

TRBV7-3	NA	TRBJ2-5	NA	CASSFFGRGSQETQYF	TGTGCCAGCAGCTTCTTCGGACGGGGGAGCCAAGAGACCCAGTACTTC
TRBV19	NA	TRBJ2-6	TRBD1	CASKPDRASSGANVLTF	TGTGCCAGTAAACCCGACAGGGCTAGCTCTGGGGCCAACGTCCTGACTTTC
TRBV6-2/TRBV6-3	NA	TRBJ1-2	TRBD1	CASSTGDRKDYGYTF	TGTGCCAGCAGCACTGGGGACAGGAAAGACTATGGCTACACCTTC
TRBV3-1/TRBV3-2	NA	TRBJ1-6	NA	CASSPRQVRINSPLHF	TGTGCCAGCAGCCCTAGACAGGTTAGGATAAATTCACCCCTCCACTTT
TRBV10-3	NA	TRBJ2-7	NA	CANGGDNSYEQYF	TGTGCCAACGGCGGGGATAACTCCTACGAGCAGTACTTC
TRBV6-2/TRBV6-3	NA	TRBJ2-3	TRBD2	CASSPQRGRPSTDTQYF	TGTGCCAGCAGCCCCCAGCGGGGGAGGCCTAGCACAGATACGCAGTATTTT
TRBV20-1	once	TRBJ2-5	NA	CSASPGPLETQYF	TGCAGTGCTAGTCCGGGACCTCTAGAGACCCAGTACTTC
TRBV28	once	TRBJ2-3	NA	CASRPGGASTDTQYF	TGTGCCAGCAGACCGGGGGGCGCTAGCACAGATACGCAGTATTTT
TRBV28	few	TRBJ2-2	TRBD1	CASSPAGTGGNTGELFF	TGTGCCAGCAGTCCCGCCGGGACAGGGGGGAACACCGGGGAGCTGTTTTTT
TRBV12-2	NA	TRBJ2-7	NA	CASRLRTLEASYEQYF	TGTGCAAGTCGCTTACGGACACTCGAAGCGTCTTACGAGCAGTACTTC
TRBV9	once	TRBJ1-2	NA	CASSVGSSVRPNYGYTF	TGTGCCAGCAGCGTAGGGTCATCGGTACGTCCAAACTATGGCTACACCTTC
TRBV19	few	TRBJ2-2	TRBD1	CASIGTATGELFF	TGTGCCAGTATCGGGACAGCCACCGGGGAGCTGTTTTTT
TRBV10-3	NA	TRBJ1-1	NA	CAISESKGRTEAFF	TGTGCCATCAGTGAGTCGAAAGGTCGGACTGAAGCTTTCTTT
TRBV3-1/TRBV3-2	once	TRBJ2-5	TRBD2	CASFGGGETQYF	TGTGCCAGCTTCGGGGGGGGAGAGACCCAGTACTTC
TRBV19	NA	TRBJ2-2	NA	CASGIPEAKNTGELFF	TGTGCCAGTGGGATTCCGGAGGCGAAAAACACCGGGGAGCTGTTTTTT
TRBV5-5	NA	TRBJ1-1	NA	CASSLSLTEAFF	TGTGCCAGCAGCTTGTCGCTCACTGAAGCTTTCTTT
TRBV7-9	NA	TRBJ1-2	TRBD1	CASSQQGPYGYTF	TGTGCCAGCAGCCAACAGGGGCCCTATGGCTACACCTTC
TRBV6-6	NA	TRBJ1-1	TRBD1	CASSHLTGTGARLLNTEAFF	TGTGCCAGCAGCCACCTCACTGGGACAGGGGCCCGATTGCTGAACACTGAAGCTTTCTTT
TRBV6-5	NA	TRBJ1-2	NA	CASRGGPVYGYTF	TGTGCCAGCCGGGGGGGACCGGTCTATGGCTACACCTTC
TRBV18	NA	TRBJ2-2	NA	CASSPPVGSNTGELFF	TGTGCCAGCTCACCACCGGTGGGGTCGAACACCGGGGAGCTGTTTTTT
TRBV28	NA	TRBJ2-3	NA	CASSLQGAQDTQYF	TGTGCCAGCAGTTTGCAGGGTGCCCAAGATACGCAGTATTTT